The T cell receptor (beta chain) under discussion was sequenced for a study of Tregs in tolerant kidney transplant recipients. The table came from immunoSEQ multiplex PCR; TCRdb's copy has only in-frame clones and leaves some out. In total, the table holds around 48,000 clones. CDR1 is DFQATT and CDR2 is SNEGSKA in the germline V gene (reference sequence). This CDR3 region has 14 residues. The germline V and J ends were trimmed by 6 bases and 0 bases, with 15 bases remaining between them. Concerning this clone itself: The missing CDR3 end, 3 residues past where the read stops, is filled in from the germline J gene.

The V gene is TRBV20-1, the J gene TRBJ2-7, with no clear D. The sequence was obtained from a human donor who received a combined kidney and bone marrow transplant. Sequencing used CD4+ T cells from blood, obtained before the transplant. CDR3 protein: CSAPQGGFSYEQYF. CDR3 DNA, as far as it was read: TGCAGTGCCCCGCAAGGCGGATTCTCCTACGAG.